The next 18 T cell receptor beta chains were all read from a single sample in a study of cytomegalovirus exposure and HLA in healthy donors. PCR was performed using 60 Vbeta and 13 Jbeta primers. Some clones are missing from TCRdb's copy, which holds only in-frame ones; the method was immunoSEQ multiplex PCR. This sample has more than 150,000 clones, with 82% found just once. The source material was PBMCs. These receptors were taken from a woman aged 18 to 35 in good health and CMV-seronegative.

CDR3 region: CASSPAAPSYEQYF. In DNA, the CDR3 is TGTGCCAGCTCACCAGCGGCCCCTTCCTACGAGCAGTACTTC. The rearrangement links TRBV18 to TRBJ2-7; the D is unclear. The CDR3 is made up of 14 amino acids. Germline V gene sequence: CDR1 KGHSH, CDR2 LQKENI. The V end was cut by 2 bases, the J end by 1 base, with 9 bases between.

The chain joins TRBV27 to TRBJ1-2; TRBD1 matches at 9 bases. Losses at the gene ends were 5 bases for V and 6 bases for J; bases not matched to a gene: 16. The CDR3 is 17 residues long. Germline V gene sequence: CDR1 MNHEY, CDR2 SMNVEV (reference sequence). The DNA of the CDR3 is TGTGCCAGCAGTGCAATTACGGGACAGGGTTCCGGCGATGGCTACACCTTC. This translates into CASSAITGQGSGDGYTF.

This chain's CDR3 is CASSVSGRETQYF. CDR3 bases: TGTGCCAGCAGCGTCTCAGGAAGGGAGACCCAGTACTTC. The chain employs TRBV14 and TRBJ2-5; D is uncertain. The ends were cut back, 5 bases at V and 5 bases at J, with 12 bases in the middle. This CDR3 has 13 residues. Germline CDR1 is SGHDN and CDR2 is FVKESK.

The chain couples TRBV7-6 to TRBJ1-2; no definite D call. Trimming shortened V by 0 bases and J by 3 bases, and 5 bases separated the two germline ends. CDR1 is SGHVS, CDR2 FNYEAQ, per germline. This CDR3 comprises 13 residues. CDR3 residues: CASSLAGDYGYTF. In DNA form, the CDR3 reads TGTGCCAGCAGCTTAGCGGGCGACTATGGCTACACCTTC. Using reference TRBV7-6 and TRBJ1-2 for the parts outside the CDR3, the full variable domain is GAGVSQSPRYKVTKRGQDVALRCDPISGHVSLYWYRQALGQGPEFLTYFNYEAQQDKSGLPNDRFSAERPEGSISTLTIQRTEQRDSAMYRCASSLAGDYGYTFGSGTRLTVV.

The genes are TRBV29-1 and TRBJ2-5; 9 nucleotides agree with TRBD2. The DNA end is a closer match to TRBJ2-7, so the J assignment may be wrong. CDR1 SQVTM and CDR2 ANQGSEA come from the germline V gene. There are 15 residues in the CDR3. The DNA of the CDR3 is TGCAGCGTGCCTAGGACTAGCGCCCAACCTAACGAGCAGTACTTC. Its protein product is CSVPRTSAQPNEQYF.

This chain connects TRBV28 to TRBJ2-7; the match to TRBD1 covers 8 bases. There are 15 residues in the CDR3. V lost 7 bases to trimming and J lost 2 bases; unmatched junction nucleotides: 10. Germline loops: CDR1 MDHEN, CDR2 SYDVKM. The CDR3 bases are TGTGCCAGCACCCCACCCGGGACAGGAACCTACGAGCAGTACTTC. It encodes CASTPPGTGTYEQYF.

The chain has TRBV6-6 and TRBJ2-7; tentatively, D is TRBD2 (6 bases). Trimming took off 4 bases at V and 6 bases at J, with 13 bases between the two ends. The CDR3 has 13 residues. CDR1 and CDR2 (germline): MNHNY, SVGAGI (reference sequence). Here the CDR3 reads CASSSATSSEQYF. The CDR3 region has the DNA TGTGCCAGCAGTTCCGCGACTAGTAGCGAGCAGTACTTC.

Details on this clone: Other DNA sequences in the sample encode the same CDR3. The chain couples TRBV11-2 to TRBJ1-1; D remains unclear. The CDR3 consists of 11 residues. Per the germline V gene, CDR1 is SGHAT and CDR2 is FQNNGV. Trimming cost V 4 bases and J 2 bases, with 2 bases left between them. This chain's CDR3 is CASSSNTEAFF. Here the CDR3 DNA reads TGTGCCAGCAGCTCAAACACTGAAGCTTTCTTT.

J is TRBJ1-5 and V is TRBV7-8; D remains unclear. This CDR3 is 14 amino acids long. V was pared by 3 bases and J by 5 bases, with 11 bases between. Germline-derived CDR1 and CDR2 are SGHVS and FQNEAQ. In DNA form, the CDR3 reads TGTGCCAGCAGCTTTTCTCCGAGTGATCAGCCCCAGCATTTT. This codes for CASSFSPSDQPQHF.

V usage is TRBV11-2 and J usage is TRBJ1-4; a weak D match, TRBD1 (6 bases). The CDR3 loop spans 14 amino acids. Between the trimmed V and J ends, which lost 0 bases and 11 bases, there was a span of 13 bases. Germline lookup yields CDR1 SGHAT and CDR2 FQNNGV. The CDR3 region is CASSLDQGRGKLFF. The DNA for the CDR3 is TGTGCCAGCAGCTTAGATCAGGGGCGGGGGAAACTGTTTTTT.

About this clone: An end of the junction does not agree with germline; a read error may underlie this. The chain uses TRBV7-9 and TRBJ2-2; TRBD2 aligns across 7 bases. The CDR3 covers 16 residues. Germline CDR1 SEHNR, CDR2 FQNEAQ (reference sequence). The CDR3 protein is CSSSFLPGRDTGELFF. DNA for the CDR3: TGTTCCAGCAGCTTTCTTCCGGGGAGGGACACCGGGGAGCTGTTTTTT.

This chain links TRBV19 with TRBJ1-5; D is unclear. Trimming took 5 bases from V and 4 from J, leaving 6 bases between them. This CDR3 contains 12 residues. Germline V gives CDR1 LNHDA, CDR2 SQIVND (reference sequence). In DNA, the CDR3 is TGTGCCAGTAGTTGGGCGAATCAGCCCCAGCATTTT. It yields the protein CASSWANQPQHF.

This clone was detected only a few times. As DNA, the CDR3 is TGTGCCAGTAGCAGTATACTAGCGGGCCCCTACGAGCAGTACTTC. Encoded protein: CASSSILAGPYEQYF. This chain uses TRBV19 with TRBJ2-7; TRBD2 agrees at 9 bases. This CDR3 has 15 residues. Looked up from germline, CDR1 is LNHDA and CDR2 is SQIVND (reference sequence). Germline trimming cut 6 bases from V and 2 bases from J; bases unmatched to any gene: 8.

This clone was counted once. The V gene is TRBV12-5, the J gene TRBJ2-5; 8 positions match TRBD1. Trimming took 3 bases from V and 1 from J; bases not matched to a gene: 10. This CDR3 has 17 amino acids. Germline values: CDR1 LGHNT, CDR2 FRNRAP. CDR3 nucleotides: TGTGCTAGTGGTTTCCCGTCATATACAGGGGGCCAAGAGACCCAGTACTTC. Protein: CASGFPSYTGGQETQYF.

The rearrangement links TRBV2 to TRBJ2-3, with D unclear. CDR1 is SNHLY and CDR2 is FYNNEI in the germline V gene. The CDR3 has 14 amino acids. V lost 4 bases to trimming and J lost 2 bases, with 10 bases between them. CDR3 nucleotides: TGTGCCAGCAGTGCAGGTCTGTCCACAGATACGCAGTATTTT. This codes for CASSAGLSTDTQYF.

CDR3 protein: CASSFRGGNSPLHF. The CDR3 DNA reads TGTGCCAGCAGTTTTCGCGGGGGGAATTCACCCCTCCACTTT. The rearrangement links TRBV28 to TRBJ1-6, with D perhaps matching TRBD1 (5 bases). Germline-derived CDR1 and CDR2 are MDHEN and SYDVKM. The CDR3 is made up of 14 amino acids. Trimming left V 3 bases short and J 7 bases short, with 10 bases between.

The V gene is TRBV7-8, the J gene TRBJ2-3; 13 nucleotides agree with TRBD2. Trimming cost V 5 bases and J 2 bases; bases outside gene matches: 7. CDR3 length: 17 residues. Per germline, CDR1 SGHVS and CDR2 FQNEAQ. This chain's CDR3 is CASSPGTSGDFTDTQYF. CDR3 sequence (DNA): TGTGCCAGCAGCCCCGGGACTAGCGGGGACTTCACAGATACGCAGTATTTT.

The V gene is TRBV7-9, the J gene TRBJ1-4, with 7 bases matching TRBD1. In germline, CDR1 is SEHNR, CDR2 FQNEAQ (reference sequence). V shed 4 bases, J shed 7 bases, and the junction held 9 bases outside the gene matches. The CDR3 contains 15 residues. DNA for the CDR3: TGTGCCAGCAGCTCGAACAGGGGAAGAGGTGAAAAACTGTTTTTT. Translation gives CASSSNRGRGEKLFF.